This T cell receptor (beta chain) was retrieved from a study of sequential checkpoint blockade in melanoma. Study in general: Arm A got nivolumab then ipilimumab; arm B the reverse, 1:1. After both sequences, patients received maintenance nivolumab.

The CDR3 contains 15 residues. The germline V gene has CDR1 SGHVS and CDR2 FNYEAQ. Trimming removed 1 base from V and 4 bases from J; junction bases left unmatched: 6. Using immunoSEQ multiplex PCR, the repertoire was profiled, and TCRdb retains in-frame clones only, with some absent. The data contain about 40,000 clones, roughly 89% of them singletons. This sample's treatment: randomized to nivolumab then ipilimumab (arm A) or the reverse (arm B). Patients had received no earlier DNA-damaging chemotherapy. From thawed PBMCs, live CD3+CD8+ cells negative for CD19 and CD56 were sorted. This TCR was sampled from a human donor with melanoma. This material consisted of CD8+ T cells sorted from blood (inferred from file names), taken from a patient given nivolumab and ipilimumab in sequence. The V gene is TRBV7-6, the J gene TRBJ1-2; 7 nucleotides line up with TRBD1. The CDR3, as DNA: TGTGCCAGCAGCTTAGGAGAGGGGGCAACCTATGGCTACACCTTC. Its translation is CASSLGEGATYGYTF.